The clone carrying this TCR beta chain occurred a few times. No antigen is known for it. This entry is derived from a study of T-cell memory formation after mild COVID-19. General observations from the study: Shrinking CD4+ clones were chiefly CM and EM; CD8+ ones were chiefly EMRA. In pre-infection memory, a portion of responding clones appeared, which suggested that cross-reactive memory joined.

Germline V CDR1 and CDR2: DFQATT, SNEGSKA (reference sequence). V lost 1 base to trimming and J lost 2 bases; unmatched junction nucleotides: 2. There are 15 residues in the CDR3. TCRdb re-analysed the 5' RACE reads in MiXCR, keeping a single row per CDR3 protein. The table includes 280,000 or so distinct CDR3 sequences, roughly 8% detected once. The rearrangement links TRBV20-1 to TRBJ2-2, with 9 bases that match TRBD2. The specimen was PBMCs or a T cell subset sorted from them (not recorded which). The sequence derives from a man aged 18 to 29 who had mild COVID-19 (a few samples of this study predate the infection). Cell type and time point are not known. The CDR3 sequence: CSARATSGNTGELFF. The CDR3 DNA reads TGCAGTGCTAGAGCGACTAGCGGTAACACCGGGGAGCTGTTTTTT.